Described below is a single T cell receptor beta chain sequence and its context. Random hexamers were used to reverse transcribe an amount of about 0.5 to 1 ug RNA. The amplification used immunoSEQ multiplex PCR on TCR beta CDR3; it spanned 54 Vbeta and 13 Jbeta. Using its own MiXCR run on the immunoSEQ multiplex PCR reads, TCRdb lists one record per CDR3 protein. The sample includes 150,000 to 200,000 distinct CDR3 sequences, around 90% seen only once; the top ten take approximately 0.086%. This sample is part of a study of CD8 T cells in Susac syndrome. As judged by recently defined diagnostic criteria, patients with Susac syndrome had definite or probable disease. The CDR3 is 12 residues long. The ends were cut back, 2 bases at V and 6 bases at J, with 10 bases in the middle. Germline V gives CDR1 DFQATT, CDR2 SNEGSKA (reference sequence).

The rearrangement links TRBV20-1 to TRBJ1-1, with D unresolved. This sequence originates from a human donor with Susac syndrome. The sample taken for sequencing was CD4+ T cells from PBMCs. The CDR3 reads CSARRRDPEAFF. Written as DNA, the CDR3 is TGCAGTGCTAGACGGAGGGATCCTGAAGCTTTCTTT.